The entry below gives a single T cell receptor beta chain sequence along with its context. CDR3 length equals 17 residues. V was clipped by 4 bases and J by 5 bases; unmatched bases: 14. CDR1 is SGHRS, CDR2 YFSETQ, per germline. These data originate in a study of cytomegalovirus exposure and HLA in healthy donors. TCRdb's table, derived via immunoSEQ multiplex PCR, lists solely in-frame clones and lacks some. In the table there are roughly 59,000 clones, nearly 95% of which are singletons. This sequence originates from a man between 18 and 35 years old in good health and CMV-seropositive. The specimen was PBMCs. V gene TRBV5-1 combines with J gene TRBJ1-4, with 7 positions matching TRBD1. CDR3 DNA sequence: TGCGCCAGCAGCATCGTAGGGCAGGGGGGCCCAAATGAAAAACTGTTTTTT. Translating it yields CASSIVGQGGPNEKLFF.